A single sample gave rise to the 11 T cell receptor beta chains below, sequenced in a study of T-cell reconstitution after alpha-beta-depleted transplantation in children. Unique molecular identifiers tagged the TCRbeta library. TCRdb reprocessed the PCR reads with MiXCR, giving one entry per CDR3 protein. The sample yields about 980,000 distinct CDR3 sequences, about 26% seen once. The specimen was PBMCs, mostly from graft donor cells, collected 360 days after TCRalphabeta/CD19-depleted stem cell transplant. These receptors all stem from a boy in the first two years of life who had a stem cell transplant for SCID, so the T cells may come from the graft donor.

The chain's CDR3 is CASSLTSAADTQYF. CDR3 sequence (DNA): TGTGCCAGCAGCCTTACTAGCGCGGCAGATACGCAGTATTTT. The chain uses TRBV12-3 or TRBV12-4 and TRBJ2-3, with 7 bases identical to TRBD2. V lost 6 bases, J lost 4 bases, and 7 bases stayed unmatched. CDR3 length equals 14 residues.

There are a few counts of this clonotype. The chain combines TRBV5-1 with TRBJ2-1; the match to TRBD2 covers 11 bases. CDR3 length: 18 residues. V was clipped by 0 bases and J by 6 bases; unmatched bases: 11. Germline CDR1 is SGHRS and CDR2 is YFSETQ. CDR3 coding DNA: TGCGCCAGCAGCTTGGTGGGTCTAGCGGGGGGAATCGTCAATGAGCAGTTCTTC. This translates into CASSLVGLAGGIVNEQFF.

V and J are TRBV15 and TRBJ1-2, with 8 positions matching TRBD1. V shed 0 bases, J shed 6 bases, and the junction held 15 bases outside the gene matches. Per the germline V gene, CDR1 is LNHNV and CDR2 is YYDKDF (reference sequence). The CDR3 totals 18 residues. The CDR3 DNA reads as TGTGCCACCAGCAGAGAATGGGGGACAGGAAGGAGAAAAAATGGCTACACCTTC. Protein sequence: CATSREWGTGRRKNGYTF. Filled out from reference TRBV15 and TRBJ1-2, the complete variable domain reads DAMVIQNPRYQVTQFGKPVTLSCSQTLNHNVMYWYQQKSSQAPKLLFHYYDKDFNNEADTPDNFQSRRPNTSFCFLDIRSPGLGDTAMYLCATSREWGTGRRKNGYTFGSGTRLTVV.

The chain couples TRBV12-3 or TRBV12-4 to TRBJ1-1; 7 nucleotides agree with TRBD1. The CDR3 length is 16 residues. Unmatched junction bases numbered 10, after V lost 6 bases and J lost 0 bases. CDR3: CASRPNRGQLNTEAFF. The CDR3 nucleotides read TGTGCCAGCAGGCCAAACAGGGGCCAGCTGAACACTGAAGCTTTCTTT.

The CDR3 region is CSVEGLSGANVLTF. DNA of the CDR3: TGCAGCGTTGAAGGGTTATCTGGGGCCAACGTCCTGACTTTC. The V and J genes are TRBV29-1 and TRBJ2-6; D call uncertain. The germline V and J ends were trimmed by 1 base and 1 base, with 5 bases remaining between them. Germline lookup yields CDR1 SQVTM and CDR2 ANQGSEA. The CDR3 runs to 14 residues.

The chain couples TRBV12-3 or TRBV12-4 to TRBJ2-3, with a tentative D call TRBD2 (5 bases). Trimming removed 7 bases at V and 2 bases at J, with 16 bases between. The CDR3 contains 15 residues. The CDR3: CASNVRRTDTDTQYF. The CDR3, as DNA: TGTGCCAGCAACGTGAGGAGGACCGACACAGATACGCAGTATTTT.

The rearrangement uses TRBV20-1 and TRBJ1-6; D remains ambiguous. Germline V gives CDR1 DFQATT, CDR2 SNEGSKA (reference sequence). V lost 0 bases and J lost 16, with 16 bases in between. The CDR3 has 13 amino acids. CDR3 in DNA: TGCAGTGCTAGAGATCTCGCCTTAGCCCCGCTCCACTTT. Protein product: CSARDLALAPLHF.

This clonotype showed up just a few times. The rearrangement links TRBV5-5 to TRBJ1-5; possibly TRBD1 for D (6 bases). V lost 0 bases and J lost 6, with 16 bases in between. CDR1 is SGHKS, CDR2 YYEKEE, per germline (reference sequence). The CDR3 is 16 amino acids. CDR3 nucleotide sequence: TGTGCCAGCAGCTTGGGACAGGCCTTCGGTGGTCAGCCCCAGCATTTT. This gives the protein CASSLGQAFGGQPQHF.

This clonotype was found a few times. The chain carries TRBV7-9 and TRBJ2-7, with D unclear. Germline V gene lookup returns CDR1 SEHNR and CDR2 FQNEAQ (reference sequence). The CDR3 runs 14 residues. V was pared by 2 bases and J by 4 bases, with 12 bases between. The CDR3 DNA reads TGTGCCAGCAGCTTATTAAGCCAGACGTACGAGCAGTACTTC. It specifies CASSLLSQTYEQYF.

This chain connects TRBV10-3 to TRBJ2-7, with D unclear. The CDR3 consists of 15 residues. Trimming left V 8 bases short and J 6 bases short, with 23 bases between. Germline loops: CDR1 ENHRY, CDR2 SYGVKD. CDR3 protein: CAILTARKSTSEQYF. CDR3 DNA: TGTGCCATCTTAACCGCCAGGAAATCAACCTCCGAGCAGTACTTC.

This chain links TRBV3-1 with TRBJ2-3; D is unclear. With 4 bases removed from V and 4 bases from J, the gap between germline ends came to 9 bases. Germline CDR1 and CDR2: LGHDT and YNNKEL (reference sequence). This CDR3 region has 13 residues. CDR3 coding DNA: TGTGCCAGCAGCCTCATGGCAGCAGATACGCAGTATTTT. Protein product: CASSLMAADTQYF.